The clone carrying this TCR beta chain was seen repeatedly, ten times or more. The V gene's germline CDR1 is SGDLS and CDR2 YYNGEE. J lost 2 bases, V lost 0 bases, and 7 bases had no gene match. CDR3 size: 18 residues. These data originate in a study of molecular identifiers for immune sequencing clone quantification. MiXCR, run by TCRdb on the PCR reads, gives a single entry per CDR3 protein. The sample consists of fewer than 100,000 distinct CDR3 sequences, 21% of them appearing once. Libraries of naive CD8 T cells were made from approximately 22,000 to 940,000 sorted cells. They used 10%, 30% or 50% RNA.

Specimen: naive CD8+ T cells from blood, with Jurkat cell RNA spiked in. The subset was: FACS-sorted CD8+CD4-CCR7+CD45RA+ naive T cells. V and J are TRBV9 and TRBJ2-3; 12 bases are shared with TRBD2. This clonotype was obtained from a human donor in good health. Some libraries in this study had Jurkat cell RNA spiked in. The CDR3 spells CASSVVPSGGAFTDTQYF. In DNA form, the CDR3 reads TGTGCCAGCAGCGTAGTTCCTAGCGGGGGGGCCTTCACAGATACGCAGTATTTT.